This TCR beta chain was recovered during a study of early T cells in non-severe SARS-CoV-2 infection. In this sample, this clonotype turned up a few times. TCRdb passed the 5' RACE reads through MiXCR, listing each CDR3 protein once. The table lists about 97,000 distinct CDR3 sequences, under 15% of them singletons. V lost 0 bases and J 4 bases, leaving 10 bases between the germline ends. The CDR3 runs to 14 residues. Per the germline V gene, CDR1 is SGDLS and CDR2 is YYNGEE. The chain employs TRBV9 and TRBJ2-5; D might be TRBD1 (6 bases). The source is an adult who was a healthcare worker with PCR-confirmed SARS-CoV-2 infection or an uninfected control (not recorded which). The specimen was whole blood. DNA for the CDR3: TGTGCCAGCAGCGTAGTCGGCAGGGGAGAGACCCAGTACTTC. It translates to CASSVVGRGETQYF. The full variable domain, with the rest looked up from reference TRBV9 and TRBJ2-5, is DSGVTQTPKHLITATGQRVTLRCSPRSGDLSVYWYQQSLDQGLQFLIQYYNGEERAKGNILERFSAQQFPDLHSELNLSSLELGDSALYFCASSVVGRGETQYFGPGTRLLVL.